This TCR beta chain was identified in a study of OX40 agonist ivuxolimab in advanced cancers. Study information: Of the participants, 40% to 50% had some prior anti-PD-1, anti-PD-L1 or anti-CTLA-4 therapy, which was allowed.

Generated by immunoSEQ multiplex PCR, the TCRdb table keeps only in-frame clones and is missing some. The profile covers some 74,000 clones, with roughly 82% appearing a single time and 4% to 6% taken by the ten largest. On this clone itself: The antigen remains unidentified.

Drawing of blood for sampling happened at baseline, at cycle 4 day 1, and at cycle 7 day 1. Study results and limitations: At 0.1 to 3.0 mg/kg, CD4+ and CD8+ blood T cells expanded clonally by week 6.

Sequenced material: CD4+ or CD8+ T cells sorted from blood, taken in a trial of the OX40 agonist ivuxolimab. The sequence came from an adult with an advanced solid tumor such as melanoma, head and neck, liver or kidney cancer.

CDR3 nucleotides: TGCGCCAGCAGCTTGGCGGGGGAGACCTACAATGAGCAGTTCTTC. Its protein product is CASSLAGETYNEQFF. This rearrangement joins TRBV5-1 to TRBJ2-1; a possible D gene is TRBD2 (6 bases). Germline V CDR1 and CDR2: SGHRS, YFSETQ. The CDR3 is made up of 15 amino acids. V lost 0 bases and J lost 2, with 9 bases in between.